This TCR beta chain came from a study of T cell responses to AZD1222 COVID-19 vaccine. This table comes from immunoSEQ multiplex PCR, and its TCRdb copy is limited to in-frame clones, with some not included. The sample holds just over 90,000 clones, 80% to 90% seen once. With respect to this clone: The antigen is not known. At one end, the junction sequence differs from germline, possibly due to a read error.

CDR3 length: 14 amino acids. CDR1 is SSHAT, CDR2 FNYEAQ, per germline (reference sequence). The study, taken as a whole, reports: Donors in the cohort were predominantly white British and more often female, and clonal diversity was possibly underestimated.

This chain joins TRBV7-7 and TRBJ1-1; weak D call: TRBD1 (5 bases). Sequenced here: peripheral blood, sampled 28 days after the second AZD1222 dose. This clonotype was sampled from an adult who received the AZD1222 COVID-19 vaccine. CDR3 coding DNA: TGTGCTAGCAGCTTAGACAGTCAGAACACTGAAGCTTTCTTT. The encoded protein is CASSLDSQNTEAFF.